This is a list of T cell receptor beta chains from one sample in a study of T cell repertoires in cytomegalovirus infection. A single record per CDR3 protein comes from TCRdb applying MiXCR to the reads. The sample records just under 500,000 distinct CDR3 sequences, roughly a third being singletons. These TCRs' antigens remain unknown. This sample comprised cultured PBMCs, obtained from culture after CMV antigen stimulation. The receptors here all came from a human donor in good health (CMV status not recorded). Some clones in this sample may be carry-over from other donors' samples. The CDR3 runs from the conserved cysteine through the conserved F or W. D genes are given only for firm matches. A clone size is listed for some rows: how often the clone was seen (once, few, many), or a class if it is expanded.

>.|TRBV5-6|TRBJ1-4|.
TGTGCCAGCAGCTTTGCCCAAGGAGGTGAAAAACTGTTTTTT
CASSFAQGGEKLFF
>.|TRBV6-5|TRBJ1-6|TRBD1
TGTGCCAGCAGGACAGGGAGCAATTCACCCCTCCACTTT
CASRTGSNSPLHF
>many|TRBV7-2|TRBJ1-3|.
TGTGCCAGCAGCTCAGACAGTGCCTCCCAAGATTTT
CASSSDSASQDF
>many|TRBV28|TRBJ2-7|TRBD2
TGTGCCAGCAGACCTCCTAGCGGGAGCTCCTACGAGCAGTACTTC
CASRPPSGSSYEQYF
>few|TRBV6-2/TRBV6-3|TRBJ1-5|.
TGTGCCAGCAGTTACTCAGACGTCAGGCCCCAGCATTTT
CASSYSDVRPQHF
>.|TRBV7-9|TRBJ2-1|.
TGTGCCAGCCGCAGGGGCTACAATGAGCAGTTCTTC
CASRRGYNEQFF
>few|TRBV12-5|TRBJ2-3|TRBD2
TGTGCTAGTGGAGCGGGAGGGCCCTCAACAGATACGCAGTATTTT
CASGAGGPSTDTQYF
>many|TRBV7-8|TRBJ2-3|.
TGTGCCAGCAGCTTAGTAGAAGGGCGCACAGATACGCAGTATTTT
CASSLVEGRTDTQYF
>.|TRBV12-3/TRBV12-4|TRBJ2-5|TRBD2
TGTGCCAGCAGTTTAGTTCTAGCGGGGGGGGGGGAGACCCAGTACTTC
CASSLVLAGGGETQYF
>.|TRBV12-3/TRBV12-4|TRBJ2-3|TRBD2
TGTGCCAGCATTTGGGGCGGGAGGGCCCAAGATACGCAGTATTTT
CASIWGGRAQDTQYF
>many|TRBV11-2|TRBJ2-1|.
TGTGCCAGCAGCTTACCAGAACTTAGCTCCTACAATGAGCAGTTCTTC
CASSLPELSSYNEQFF
>few|TRBV7-4|TRBJ2-7|.
TGTGCCAGCAGCCCCTATCTATATGGGGGACTCTCCTACGAGCAGTACTTC
CASSPYLYGGLSYEQYF
>.|TRBV4-1|TRBJ1-5|.
TGCGCCAGCAGCCAAGGTGAACGGGGCAATCAGCCCCAGCATTTT
CASSQGERGNQPQHF
>.|TRBV28|TRBJ2-7|TRBD2
TGTGCCAGCAGTCTCCTGGCTGGGCGGGAGGGAATTAGTTCCTACGAGCAGTACTTC
CASSLLAGREGISSYEQYF
>.|TRBV4-3|TRBJ2-2|.
TGCGCCAGCAGCCAAGTTCGCCCCCCAGCCCTAACCGGGGAGCTGTTTTTT
CASSQVRPPALTGELFF
>few|TRBV7-2|TRBJ2-3|TRBD2
TGTGCCAGCAGCCCCAGGTGGCTGGCTAGCGGGAGGGCAGTGGGAGATACGCAGTATTTT
CASSPRWLASGRAVGDTQYF
>few|TRBV7-8|TRBJ2-5|.
TGTGCCAGCAGCTTAGTCGTAGACAACGAAGAGACCCAGTACTTC
CASSLVVDNEETQYF
>once|TRBV28|TRBJ2-7|.
TGTGCCAGCAAGCCCCCCGGGACACCTGTCTACGAGCAGTACTTC
CASKPPGTPVYEQYF
>.|TRBV6-2/TRBV6-3|TRBJ1-5|.
TGTGCCAGCAGTTACCCGGCCGACCATCAGCCCCAGCATTTT
CASSYPADHQPQHF
>few|TRBV6-6|TRBJ2-7|TRBD2
TGTGCCAGCCTAGGAGCGGGAGGTTCCTACGAGCAGTACTTC
CASLGAGGSYEQYF
>.|TRBV6-8|TRBJ2-2|TRBD1
TGTGCCAGCAGTTGGACAGGGAGCAACACCGGGGAGCTGTTTTTT
CASSWTGSNTGELFF
>.|TRBV7-3|TRBJ1-5|.
TGTGCCAGCAGCTCGGGGGGAGGGGACCCAATCAATCAGCCCCAGCATTTT
CASSSGGGDPINQPQHF
>few|TRBV27|TRBJ1-2|TRBD1
TGTGCCAGCAGTTCGCTCAGACAGGGGTGGCCTAACTATGGCTACACCTTC
CASSSLRQGWPNYGYTF
>few|TRBV12-3/TRBV12-4|TRBJ1-1|.
TGTGCCAGCAGTTCCCCGTGGCCCTTGAACACTGAAGCTTTCTTT
CASSSPWPLNTEAFF
>.|TRBV28|TRBJ2-2|.
TGTGCCAGCAGCCCCACAGGGCCGGGGACCGGGGAGCTGTTTTTT
CASSPTGPGTGELFF
>.|TRBV7-6|TRBJ2-3|TRBD2
TGTGCCAGCAGCTTACCGGGACTAGCGGGAGGGCCTCGGACCACAGATACGCAGTATTTT
CASSLPGLAGGPRTTDTQYF
>many|TRBV7-8|TRBJ2-3|.
TGTGCCAGCAGCGCCAGGCTCCCGGATACGCAGTATTTT
CASSARLPDTQYF
>.|TRBV7-2|TRBJ2-2|TRBD2
TGTGCCACCAGATCTAGGTTGGGGGGGACCGGGGAGCTGTTTTTT
CATRSRLGGTGELFF
>few|TRBV4-3|TRBJ2-1|.
TGCGCCAGCAGCCAAAGGCCGTCGACCAGCTCCTACAATGAGCAGTTCTTC
CASSQRPSTSSYNEQFF
>.|TRBV19|TRBJ2-1|.
TGTGCCAGTAGTATGATCAGGACAGCGCAGTTCTTC
CASSMIRTAQFF
>.|TRBV7-2|TRBJ1-5|.
TGTGCCAGCAGCCTTAGCGGGGGGCGATATCAGCCCCAGCATTTT
CASSLSGGRYQPQHF
>.|TRBV5-1|TRBJ2-2|.
TGCGCCAGCAGCTTGGTCAGGCCGAGGGAGCTGTTTTTT
CASSLVRPRELFF
>few|TRBV7-6|TRBJ2-2|TRBD1
TGTGCCAGGAGGGGGCTAGGAACCGGGGAGCTGTTTTTT
CARRGLGTGELFF
>few|TRBV7-2|TRBJ2-1|TRBD1
TGTGCCAGCAGCCGGGTCCGGGACAGCCATGAGCAGTTCTTC
CASSRVRDSHEQFF
>few|TRBV15|TRBJ1-2|.
TGTGCCACCAGCAGAAACCCAGGAGGTCCCTATGGCTACACCTTC
CATSRNPGGPYGYTF
>.|TRBV6-6|TRBJ2-5|.
TGTGCCAGCAGTTACTCGAAAGAGACCCAGTACTTC
CASSYSKETQYF
>.|TRBV4-3|TRBJ2-3|TRBD2
TGCGCCAGCAGCCAGGCTTTCCCGGGACTAGCGGGACACACCGCAGATACGCAGTATTTT
CASSQAFPGLAGHTADTQYF
>.|TRBV2|TRBJ2-1|TRBD2
TGTGCCAGCAGTGAGGCATCAGGGAGGGATGAGCAGTTCTTC
CASSEASGRDEQFF
>.|TRBV7-6|TRBJ2-1|.
TGTGCCAGCAGCTTAGGGGGCCAGGCCAATGAGCAGTTCTTC
CASSLGGQANEQFF
>many|TRBV7-2|TRBJ2-1|TRBD2
TGTGCCAGCAGCTTAGTAGCGGGAACCGGACATTTTGACAATGAGCAGTTCTTC
CASSLVAGTGHFDNEQFF
>.|TRBV7-2|TRBJ1-5|.
TGTGCCAGCAGCTTAGTCGGCGGACAGAACAATCAGCCCCAGCATTTT
CASSLVGGQNNQPQHF
>.|TRBV7-6|TRBJ1-6|.
TGTGCCAGCAGCCCCTCACATTCACCCCTCCACTTT
CASSPSHSPLHF
>.|TRBV27|TRBJ2-3|.
TGTGCCAGCAGTTTATGGGCGGGAGATACGCAGTATTTT
CASSLWAGDTQYF
>few|TRBV4-1|TRBJ2-6|TRBD1
TGCGCCAGCAGCCAAGAGCCCAATACAGGGGTAGGGGCCAACGTCCTGACTTTC
CASSQEPNTGVGANVLTF
>.|TRBV19|TRBJ1-5|.
TGTGCCAGTAGTATAGATTTTAGGAGACAGCCCCAGCATTTT
CASSIDFRRQPQHF
>.|TRBV5-6|TRBJ2-2|TRBD2
TGTGCCAGCAGCTCCCTATCGCGGGAGAGAAAGGACGGGGAGCTGTTTTTT
CASSSLSRERKDGELFF
>.|TRBV5-4|TRBJ1-6|.
TGTGCCAGCAGCTCCCGGGGTGGGTGGAATTCACCCCTCCACTTT
CASSSRGGWNSPLHF
>many|TRBV7-2|TRBJ1-4|.
TGTGCCAGCAGCTTATCGGCAGGACTTAATGAAAAACTGTTTTTT
CASSLSAGLNEKLFF
>few|TRBV12-5|TRBJ1-1|TRBD1
TGTGCTAGTGGTTCGGGCGGGACAGGGGTGCCTGAAGCTTTCTTT
CASGSGGTGVPEAFF
>.|TRBV12-3/TRBV12-4|TRBJ1-2|TRBD1
TGTGCCAGCAGTTTGACGACAGGGGGGAACTATGGCTACACCTTC
CASSLTTGGNYGYTF
>.|TRBV10-3|TRBJ2-5|TRBD2
TGTGCCATCAGTGAGCCGAAGACTAGCGGGAGGGGTTCGTACCAAGAGACCCAGTACTTC
CAISEPKTSGRGSYQETQYF
>.|TRBV6-6|TRBJ2-3|TRBD2
TGTGCCAGCAGCCCTAGCGGGGGTGGGGGCACAGATACGCAGTATTTT
CASSPSGGGGTDTQYF